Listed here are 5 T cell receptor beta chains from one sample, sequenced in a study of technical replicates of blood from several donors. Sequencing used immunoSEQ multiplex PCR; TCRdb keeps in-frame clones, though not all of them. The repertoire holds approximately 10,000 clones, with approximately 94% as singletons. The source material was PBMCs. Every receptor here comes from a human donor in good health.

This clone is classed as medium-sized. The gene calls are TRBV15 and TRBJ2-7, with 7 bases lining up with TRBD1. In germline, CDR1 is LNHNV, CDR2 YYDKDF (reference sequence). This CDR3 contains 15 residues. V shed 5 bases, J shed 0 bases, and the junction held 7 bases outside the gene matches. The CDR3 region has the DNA TGTGCCACCAGCGTGTTACGGGACAGCTCCTACGAGCAGTACTTC. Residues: CATSVLRDSSYEQYF.

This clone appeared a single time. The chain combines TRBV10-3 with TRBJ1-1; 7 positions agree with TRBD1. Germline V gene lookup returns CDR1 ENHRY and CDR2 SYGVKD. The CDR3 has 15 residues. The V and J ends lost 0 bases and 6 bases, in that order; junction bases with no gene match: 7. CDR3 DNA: TGTGCCATCAGTGAGTCGGAAGACAGGGTCCCTGAAGCTTTCTTT. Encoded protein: CAISESEDRVPEAFF.

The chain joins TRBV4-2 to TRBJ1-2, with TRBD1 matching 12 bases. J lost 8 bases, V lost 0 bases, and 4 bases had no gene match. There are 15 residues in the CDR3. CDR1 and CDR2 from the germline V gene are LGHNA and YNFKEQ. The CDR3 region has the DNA TGTGCCAGCAGCCAAGAGGGACAGGGGGCCCAGGGCTACACCTTC. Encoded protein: CASSQEGQGAQGYTF.

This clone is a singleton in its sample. The CDR3 is CANSLGQGISEKLFF. CDR3 DNA sequence: TGTGCCAACTCCCTAGGACAGGGCATTTCTGAAAAACTGTTTTTT. This chain joins TRBV2 and TRBJ1-4, with 8 bases identical to TRBD1. The trim removed 10 bases at V and 7 bases at J, leaving 14 bases unmatched. Per germline, CDR1 SNHLY and CDR2 FYNNEI. The CDR3 totals 15 residues.

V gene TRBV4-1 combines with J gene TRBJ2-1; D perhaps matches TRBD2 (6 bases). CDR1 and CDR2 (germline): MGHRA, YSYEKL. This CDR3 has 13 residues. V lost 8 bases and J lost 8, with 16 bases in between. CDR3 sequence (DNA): TGCGCCAGCTGTGAGCAGTGGGGGGATGAGCAGTTCTTC. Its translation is CASCEQWGDEQFF.